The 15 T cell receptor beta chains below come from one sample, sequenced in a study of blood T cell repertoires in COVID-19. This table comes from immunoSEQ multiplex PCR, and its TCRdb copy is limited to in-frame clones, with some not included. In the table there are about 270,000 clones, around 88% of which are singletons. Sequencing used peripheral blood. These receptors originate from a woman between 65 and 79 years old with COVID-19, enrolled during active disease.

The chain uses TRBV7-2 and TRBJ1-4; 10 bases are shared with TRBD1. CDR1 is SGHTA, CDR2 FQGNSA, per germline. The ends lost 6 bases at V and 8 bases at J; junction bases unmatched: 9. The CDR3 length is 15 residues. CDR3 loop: CASSSDRGRSEKLFF. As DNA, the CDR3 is TGTGCCAGCAGTTCAGACAGGGGGCGAAGCGAAAAACTGTTTTTT.

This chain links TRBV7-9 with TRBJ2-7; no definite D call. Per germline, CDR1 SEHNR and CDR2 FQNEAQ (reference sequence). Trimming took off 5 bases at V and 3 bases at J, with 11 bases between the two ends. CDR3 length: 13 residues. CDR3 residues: CASSARDIYEQYF. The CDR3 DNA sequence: TGTGCCAGCAGCGCCCGCGATATCTACGAGCAGTACTTC.

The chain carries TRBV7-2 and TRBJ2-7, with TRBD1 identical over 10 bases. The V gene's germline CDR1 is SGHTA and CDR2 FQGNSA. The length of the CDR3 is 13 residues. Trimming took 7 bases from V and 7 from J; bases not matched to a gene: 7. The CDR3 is CASNRQGAGEQYF. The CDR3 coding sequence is TGTGCCAGCAACCGACAGGGGGCGGGTGAGCAGTACTTC.

The CDR3 here is CASSPVTGQGTDTQYF. The CDR3 DNA reads TGTGCCAGCTCACCAGTAACCGGACAGGGAACAGATACGCAGTATTTT. The chain uses TRBV18 and TRBJ2-3; 8 nucleotides line up with TRBD1. The CDR3 has 16 residues. Per the germline V gene, CDR1 is KGHSH and CDR2 is LQKENI. The V segment lost 2 bases and the J segment 3 bases; nucleotides outside the gene matches: 7.

CDR3 sequence: CASSLKNLGGGTEAFF. Written as DNA, the CDR3 is TGCGCCAGCAGCTTGAAAAACCTAGGGGGCGGCACTGAAGCTTTCTTT. This rearrangement joins TRBV5-1 to TRBJ1-1, with 7 bases lining up with TRBD1. CDR3 length: 16 amino acids. The V gene end was trimmed by 1 base and the J gene end by 4 bases; junction bases not matched to a gene: 10. Germline V gene sequence: CDR1 SGHRS, CDR2 YFSETQ.

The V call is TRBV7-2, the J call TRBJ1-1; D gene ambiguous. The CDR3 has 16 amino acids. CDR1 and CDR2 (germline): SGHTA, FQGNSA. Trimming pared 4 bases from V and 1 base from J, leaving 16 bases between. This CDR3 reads CASSSRTGSWNTEAFF. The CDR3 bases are TGTGCCAGCAGCTCACGTACCGGGTCGTGGAACACTGAAGCTTTCTTT.

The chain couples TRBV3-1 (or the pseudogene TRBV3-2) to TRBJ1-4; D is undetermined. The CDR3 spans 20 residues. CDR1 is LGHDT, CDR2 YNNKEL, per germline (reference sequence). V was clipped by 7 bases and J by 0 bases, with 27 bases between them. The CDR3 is CASIFGSRVRFYATNEKLFF. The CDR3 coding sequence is TGTGCCAGCATTTTTGGGTCGCGGGTAAGGTTCTACGCAACTAATGAAAAACTGTTTTTT.

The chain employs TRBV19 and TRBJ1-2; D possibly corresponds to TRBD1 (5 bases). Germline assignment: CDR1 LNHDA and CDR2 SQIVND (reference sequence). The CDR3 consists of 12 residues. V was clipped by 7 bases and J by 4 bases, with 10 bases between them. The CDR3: CASITGPYGYTF. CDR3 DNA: TGTGCCAGTATTACAGGACCCTATGGCTACACCTTC.

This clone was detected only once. This CDR3 is CASSGAGAMNTEAFF. DNA of the CDR3: TGTGCCAGCAGTGGGGCAGGGGCGATGAACACTGAAGCTTTCTTT. This chain uses TRBV2 with TRBJ1-1; possible D gene TRBD1, 6 bases. The CDR3 consists of 15 residues. Trimming left V 4 bases short and J 0 bases short, with 12 bases between. CDR1 is SNHLY, CDR2 FYNNEI, per germline. The full variable domain, with the rest looked up from reference TRBV2 and TRBJ1-1, is EPEVTQTPSHQVTQMGQEVILRCVPISNHLYFYWYRQILGQKVEFLVSFYNNEISEKSEIFDDQFSVERPDGSNFTLKIRSTKLEDSAMYFCASSGAGAMNTEAFFGQGTRLTVV.

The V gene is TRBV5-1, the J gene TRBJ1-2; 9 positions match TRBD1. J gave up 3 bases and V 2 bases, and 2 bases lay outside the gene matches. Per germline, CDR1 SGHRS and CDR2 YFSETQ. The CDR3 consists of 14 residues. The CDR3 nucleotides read TGCGCCAGCAGCTTACAGGGGGCGGACTATGGCTACACCTTC. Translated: CASSLQGADYGYTF.

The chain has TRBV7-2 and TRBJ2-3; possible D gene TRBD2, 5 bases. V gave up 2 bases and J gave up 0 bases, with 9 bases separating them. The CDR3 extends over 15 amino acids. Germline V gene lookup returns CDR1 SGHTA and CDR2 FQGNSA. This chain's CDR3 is CASSLSRTSTDTQYF. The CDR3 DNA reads TGTGCCAGCAGCTTAAGCAGGACTAGCACAGATACGCAGTATTTT.

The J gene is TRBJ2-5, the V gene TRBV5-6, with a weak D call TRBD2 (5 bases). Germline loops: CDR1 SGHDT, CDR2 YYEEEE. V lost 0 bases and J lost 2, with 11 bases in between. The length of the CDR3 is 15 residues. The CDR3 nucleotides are TGTGCCAGCAGCTTGGCGGGGAAGGGACAAGAGACCCAGTACTTC. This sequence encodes CASSLAGKGQETQYF.

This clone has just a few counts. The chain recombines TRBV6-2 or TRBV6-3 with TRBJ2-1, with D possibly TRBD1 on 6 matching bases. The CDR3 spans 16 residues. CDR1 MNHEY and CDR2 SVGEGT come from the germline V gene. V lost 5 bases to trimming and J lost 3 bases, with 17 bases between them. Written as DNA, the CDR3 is TGTGCCAGCAGTCTAACAGGGCGACCTTACTACAATGAGCAGTTCTTC. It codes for CASSLTGRPYYNEQFF.

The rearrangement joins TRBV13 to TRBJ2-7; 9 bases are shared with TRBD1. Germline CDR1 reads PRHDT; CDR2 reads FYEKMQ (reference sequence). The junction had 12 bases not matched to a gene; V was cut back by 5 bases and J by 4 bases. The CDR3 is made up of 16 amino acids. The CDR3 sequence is CASSPDPGQGEYEQYF. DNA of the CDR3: TGTGCCAGCAGCCCAGACCCGGGACAGGGAGAGTACGAGCAGTACTTC.

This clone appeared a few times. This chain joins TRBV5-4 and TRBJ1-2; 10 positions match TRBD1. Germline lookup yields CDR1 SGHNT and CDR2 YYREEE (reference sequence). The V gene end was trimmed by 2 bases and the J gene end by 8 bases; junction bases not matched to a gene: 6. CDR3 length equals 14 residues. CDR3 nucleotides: TGTGCCAGCAGCTTCGACAGGGGGCAAGTGGGCTACACCTTC. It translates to CASSFDRGQVGYTF. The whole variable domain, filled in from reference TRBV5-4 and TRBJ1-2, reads ETGVTQSPTHLIKTRGQQVTLRCSSQSGHNTVSWYQQALGQGPQFIFQYYREEENGRGNFPPRFSGLQFPNYSSELNVNALELDDSALYLCASSFDRGQVGYTFGSGTRLTVV.